One and the same sample provided the 27 T cell receptor beta chains below, sequenced in a study of OX40 agonist ivuxolimab in advanced cancers. Sequenced by immunoSEQ multiplex PCR; TCRdb stores in-frame clones only, minus some. The sample contains tens of thousands of clones, 84% of which appear only once. The input for sequencing was CD4+ or CD8+ T cells sorted from blood, taken in a trial of the OX40 agonist ivuxolimab. The receptors were sampled from an adult with an advanced solid tumor such as melanoma, head and neck, liver or kidney cancer.

The chain employs TRBV19 and TRBJ2-3; 9 nucleotides match TRBD1. The V gene end was trimmed by 6 bases and the J gene end by 0 bases; junction bases not matched to a gene: 4. This CDR3 comprises 15 residues. Germline CDR1 is LNHDA and CDR2 is SQIVND (reference sequence). As DNA, the CDR3 is TGTGCCAGTAGCCGCGGGACAGGGAGCACAGATACGCAGTATTTT. Residues: CASSRGTGSTDTQYF.

The rearrangement joins TRBV7-2 to TRBJ2-5, with D possibly TRBD2 on 6 matching bases. CDR3 length: 15 amino acids. In germline, CDR1 is SGHTA, CDR2 FQGNSA. Trimming stripped 2 bases from V and 3 bases from J, with 13 bases between. The CDR3 DNA reads TGTGCCAGCAGCTTAAGAGTAGCGGTGGAAGAGACCCAGTACTTC. Its translation: CASSLRVAVEETQYF. The full variable domain, rest sourced from reference TRBV7-2 and TRBJ2-5, is GAGVSQSPSNKVTEKGKDVELRCDPISGHTALYWYRQSLGQGLEFLIYFQGNSAPDKSGLPSDRFSAERTGGSVSTLTIQRTQQEDSAVYLCASSLRVAVEETQYFGPGTRLLVL.

This clone was detected only a few times. The CDR3 DNA is TGTGCCAGCAGCTTAGTGAAGGGACAGGGGGCTATACCCCTCCACTTT. This encodes CASSLVKGQGAIPLHF. The J gene is TRBJ1-6, the V gene TRBV7-2; TRBD1 matches at 12 bases. Germline CDR1 SGHTA, CDR2 FQGNSA. The V and J ends lost 1 base and 12 bases, in that order; junction bases with no gene match: 7. This CDR3 contains 16 residues.

The chain links TRBV19 to TRBJ1-4, with D perhaps TRBD1 (5 bases). CDR1 is LNHDA, CDR2 SQIVND, per germline (reference sequence). Trimming stripped 3 bases from V and 3 bases from J, with 17 bases between. CDR3 size: 17 residues. The CDR3 region is CASSISLLGQANEKLFF. The CDR3 bases are TGTGCCAGTAGTATTAGTTTATTAGGACAAGCTAATGAAAAACTGTTTTTT.

The chain is built from TRBV5-1 and TRBJ2-5; the match to TRBD2 covers 15 bases. The germline CDR1 and CDR2 sequences are SGHRS and YFSETQ. The CDR3 totals 17 residues. Trimming removed 4 bases from V and 4 bases from J; junction bases left unmatched: 8. CDR3 coding DNA: TGCGCCAGCAGCCGCGGACTAGCGGGGGGGCCTGCAGAGACCCAGTACTTC. Its translation: CASSRGLAGGPAETQYF.

The chain has TRBV11-2 and TRBJ2-5; 7 positions match TRBD1. V was pared by 4 bases and J by 4 bases, with 9 bases of the junction left unmatched. Germline CDR1 is SGHAT and CDR2 is FQNNGV. CDR3 size: 15 residues. CDR3 in DNA: TGTGCCAGCAGCTGGGACAGATCGATCACAGAGACCCAGTACTTC. Translated: CASSWDRSITETQYF.

This chain connects TRBV13 to TRBJ2-7, with 9 nucleotides matching TRBD1. After removal of 0 bases from V and 4 bases from J, the junction contained 7 bases not matched to a gene. The CDR3 is made up of 16 amino acids. Germline V gives CDR1 PRHDT, CDR2 FYEKMQ (reference sequence). Here the CDR3 reads CASSLGAGTGRYEQYF. The CDR3 region has the DNA TGTGCCAGCAGCTTAGGAGCCGGGACAGGGAGGTACGAGCAGTACTTC.

This clone was found a few times. The V and J genes are TRBV10-3 and TRBJ1-2, with TRBD1 identical over 9 bases. CDR1 ENHRY and CDR2 SYGVKD come from the germline V gene. The length of the CDR3 is 13 residues. Trimming at V came to 4 bases and at J to 8 bases, leaving 5 bases not matched to a gene. This CDR3 is CAISAGTGRGYTF. As DNA, the CDR3 is TGTGCCATCAGTGCCGGGACAGGGCGAGGCTACACCTTC.

The CDR3 DNA follows: TGCAGCGTTGAGCAGGGAAGTGGCTCTGAAGCTTTCTTT. This sequence encodes CSVEQGSGSEAFF. V gene TRBV29-1 combines with J gene TRBJ1-1; the D gene is possibly TRBD1 (5 bases). The CDR3 is made up of 13 amino acids. Germline loops: CDR1 SQVTM, CDR2 ANQGSEA. Trimming removed 3 bases from V and 6 bases from J, with 14 bases in between.

The chain combines TRBV20-1 with TRBJ2-7; D gene uncertain. Germline CDR1 DFQATT, CDR2 SNEGSKA (reference sequence). Trimming took off 5 bases at V and 5 bases at J, with 7 bases between the two ends. This CDR3 is built from 10 residues. DNA of the CDR3: TGCAGTGCTTTCAGAAACGAGCAGTACTTC. This translates into CSAFRNEQYF.

The chain has TRBV18 and TRBJ1-6; 9 bases fit TRBD1. The CDR3 has 14 residues. The V gene end was trimmed by 6 bases and the J gene end by 14 bases; junction bases not matched to a gene: 11. Germline V CDR1 and CDR2: KGHSH, LQKENI. This CDR3 is CASSPTGGDPTLHF. CDR3 bases: TGTGCCAGCTCCCCTACAGGGGGCGACCCCACCCTCCACTTT. Variable domain in full (rest from reference TRBV18 and TRBJ1-6): NAGVMQNPRHLVRRRGQEARLRCSPMKGHSHVYWYRQLPEEGLKFMVYLQKENIIDESGMPKERFSAEFPKEGPSILRIQQVVRGDSAAYFCASSPTGGDPTLHFGNGTRLTVT.

The rearrangement links TRBV9 to TRBJ2-3, with D possibly matching TRBD2 (5 bases). CDR3 length: 14 amino acids. V lost 0 bases and J lost 3, with 8 bases in between. The germline gives CDR1 SGDLS, CDR2 YYNGEE. CDR3 nucleotides: TGTGCCAGCAGCGTAGATGACTATACAGATACGCAGTATTTT. As protein: CASSVDDYTDTQYF. The full variable domain, completed using reference TRBV9 and TRBJ2-3, is DSGVTQTPKHLITATGQRVTLRCSPRSGDLSVYWYQQSLDQGLQFLIQYYNGEERAKGNILERFSAQQFPDLHSELNLSSLELGDSALYFCASSVDDYTDTQYFGPGTRLTVL.

The rearrangement joins TRBV5-6 to TRBJ2-5, with 8 bases that match TRBD2. This CDR3 contains 16 residues. V dropped 0 bases and J dropped 5; count of bases not matched to a gene: 9. CDR1 and CDR2 from the germline V gene are SGHDT and YYEEEE. CDR3 sequence reads: CASSLDAGLVGETQYF. In nucleotides, the CDR3 is TGTGCCAGCAGCTTGGACGCGGGACTAGTCGGGGAGACCCAGTACTTC.

CDR3 bases: TGTGCCAGCAGTTTCGCCAGCGATCAGTTCTTC. It codes for CASSFASDQFF. V and J are TRBV28 and TRBJ2-1, with D unresolved. The germline CDR1 and CDR2 sequences are MDHEN and SYDVKM. The germline V and J ends were trimmed by 3 bases and 13 bases, with 10 bases remaining between them. CDR3 length equals 11 residues.

This clone was counted once. In DNA form, the CDR3 reads TGTGCCAGCAGCCACCGGGACAGGGGGCAAGAAAAACTGTTTTTT. Residues: CASSHRDRGQEKLFF. V and J are TRBV6-6 and TRBJ1-4, with 12 bases that match TRBD1. Trimming removed 6 bases from V and 8 bases from J; junction bases left unmatched: 7. CDR3 length: 15 residues. CDR1 and CDR2 (germline): MNHNY, SVGAGI (reference sequence).

This chain connects TRBV5-1 to TRBJ2-2; no firm D call. This CDR3 has 15 residues. V lost 3 bases to trimming and J lost 0 bases, with 9 bases between them. The germline V gene has CDR1 SGHRS and CDR2 YFSETQ. The CDR3 DNA reads as TGCGCCAGCAGCTCGGACCCTACGAACACCGGGGAGCTGTTTTTT. Protein: CASSSDPTNTGELFF.

This rearrangement joins TRBV9 to TRBJ2-5, with TRBD1 matching 9 bases. The germline V gene encodes CDR1 SGDLS and CDR2 YYNGEE. The CDR3 loop spans 14 amino acids. With 3 bases clipped from V and 3 bases from J, the junction kept 3 bases outside the gene matches. In DNA form, the CDR3 reads TGTGCCAGCAGCGCCCGGGACAGGGAAGAGACCCAGTACTTC. Protein sequence: CASSARDREETQYF.

The chain has TRBV7-6 and TRBJ1-2; no firm D call. CDR1 and CDR2 (germline): SGHVS, FNYEAQ. V was cut by 2 bases and J by 7 bases, with 20 bases left in between. The CDR3 spans 16 residues. This chain's CDR3 is CASSLLASGETGGYTF. Written as DNA, the CDR3 is TGTGCCAGCAGCTTACTGGCGTCCGGCGAGACTGGTGGCTACACCTTC.

The chain is built from TRBV2 and TRBJ1-1, with D hard to call. The CDR3 consists of 14 residues. The germline V gene encodes CDR1 SNHLY and CDR2 FYNNEI. The V end lost 7 bases, the J end lost 7 bases, and 19 bases lay between the germline ends. The CDR3 bases are TGTGCCAGCAATAAAAACGGTGGGTTGAGTGAAGCTTTCTTT. This translates into CASNKNGGLSEAFF.

V and J are TRBV19 and TRBJ1-2; a possible D gene is TRBD1 (5 bases). Trimming took 7 bases from V and 3 from J, leaving 15 bases between them. Germline V CDR1 and CDR2: LNHDA, SQIVND (reference sequence). The CDR3 spans 14 residues. The CDR3 protein is CASTPGEGYYGYTF. The CDR3 coding sequence is TGTGCCAGTACCCCAGGAGAGGGGTACTATGGCTACACCTTC.

The chain has TRBV25-1 and TRBJ2-3, with TRBD1 as a possible D gene (5 bases). Between the trimmed V and J ends, which lost 2 bases and 2 bases, there was a span of 11 bases. The CDR3 totals 15 residues. Germline V gene sequence: CDR1 MGHDK, CDR2 SYGVNS. CDR3 bases: TGTGCCAGCAGTGAACAGGGATCGGCCACAGATACGCAGTATTTT. This translates into CASSEQGSATDTQYF.

The chain combines TRBV6-1 with TRBJ1-1, with D uncertain. CDR3 length: 13 residues. V lost 3 bases and J lost 3, with 8 bases in between. Germline V CDR1 and CDR2: MNHNS, SASEGT. The DNA of the CDR3 is TGTGCCAGCAGTGAGGGGTCTGACACTGAAGCTTTCTTT. It yields the protein CASSEGSDTEAFF.

Only one count was recorded for this clone. The chain has TRBV4-1 and TRBJ2-7; 11 bases are shared with TRBD2. CDR3 length: 16 residues. In germline, CDR1 is MGHRA, CDR2 YSYEKL. V shed 1 base, J shed 5 bases, and the junction held 7 bases outside the gene matches. In DNA form, the CDR3 reads TGCGCCAGCAGCCAAGCGGCGCCGGGACTAGCGGACGAGCAGTACTTC. Its translation is CASSQAAPGLADEQYF.

The chain combines TRBV6-1 with TRBJ2-3; TRBD1 or TRBD2 may be the D gene (5 bases each). CDR3 size: 15 residues. The germline gives CDR1 MNHNS, CDR2 SASEGT. V was shortened by 6 bases and J by 1 base, with 14 bases between the two germline ends. The CDR3 reads CASSRDLLGTDTQYF. For the CDR3, the DNA is TGTGCCAGCAGCCGGGACCTCCTAGGCACAGATACGCAGTATTTT.

The chain employs TRBV6-5 and TRBJ1-1; tentative D call: TRBD1 (6 bases). CDR1 and CDR2 (germline): MNHEY, SVGAGI. Between the trimmed V and J ends, which lost 6 bases and 7 bases, there was a span of 21 bases. The CDR3 covers 15 residues. The CDR3 sequence is CASSLTSGVVSEAFF. The CDR3 coding sequence is TGTGCCAGCAGCCTTACGTCAGGGGTTGTAAGTGAAGCTTTCTTT.

This chain uses TRBV29-1 with TRBJ1-2, with 10 positions matching TRBD1. The CDR3 runs 15 residues. Germline-derived CDR1 and CDR2 are SQVTM and ANQGSEA. Trimming cost V 4 bases and J 6 bases; bases outside gene matches: 11. The CDR3 sequence is CSVGSGQGVIDGYTF. CDR3 in DNA: TGCAGCGTTGGATCCGGACAGGGGGTAATAGATGGCTACACCTTC.

This clone appeared once. The V call is TRBV7-2, the J call TRBJ2-7; D is possibly TRBD1 (5 bases). The germline CDR1 and CDR2 sequences are SGHTA and FQGNSA. The CDR3 is 15 residues long. Trimming cost V 6 bases and J 4 bases, with 19 bases left between them. This CDR3 reads CASRPNIQGEYEQYF. The CDR3 DNA reads TGTGCCAGCAGGCCTAACATCCAGGGCGAATACGAGCAGTACTTC.